Given below is one TCR beta chain in context. The target antigen is unknown. This CDR3 comprises 15 residues. Trimming took 4 bases from V and 6 from J, leaving 18 bases between them. Germline V gene data show CDR1 as MGHRA and CDR2 as YSYEKL. The source of the sample is a study of long-term antiretroviral therapy in people with HIV. General study findings and limits: ART was followed by higher diversity that remained below transplant donor controls.

Two or more post-ART PBMC samples, plus at least one pre-ART sample, were available for each donor. Investigators performed immunoSEQ version v3.0 at survey level. Produced via immunoSEQ multiplex PCR; TCRdb's table is partial and in-frame only. Of just under 35,000 clones in the sample, about 88% were seen once. The chain uses TRBV4-1 and TRBJ1-2, with TRBD1 as a possible D gene (5 bases). The TCR sequence derives from a woman aged 25 to 39 with HIV. Sequences were derived from unsorted PBMCs, sampled roughly 2.9 years before starting antiretroviral therapy. DNA for the CDR3: TGCGCCAGCAGCCCCCGGGACGGCAGTCGTCATGGCTACACCTTC. It yields the protein CASSPRDGSRHGYTF.